This T cell receptor beta chain was recovered during a study of cytotoxic CD8 clonotypes in ibrutinib-treated CLL. Study-wide background: Partial response occurred in 24 patients and complete response in 2; at median approximately 68 months, approximately 14 remained remitted and about 12 progressed. Investigators collected response samples after a median about twelve months of treatment, range 6 to 36. Study observations and caveats: Lymph node repertoires were not studied, and sampling times were unmatched.

This clone was counted between two and nine times. Its antigen is still unknown. The CDR3 runs to 14 residues. V lost 5 bases and J 6 bases, leaving 17 bases between the germline ends. The V gene's germline CDR1 is SGHVS and CDR2 FQNEAQ. The planned depth of sequencing spanned 1 in 200,000 to 1 in 1 million T cells. Sequencing was performed with immunoSEQ multiplex PCR; in TCRdb, only in-frame clones are kept and a portion is missing. This sample yields about 330,000 clones, of which 67% are seen a single time; about 5.9% belongs to the top ten. The chain employs TRBV7-8 and TRBJ2-7; possibly TRBD2 for D (5 bases). This receptor was identified in a human donor with chronic lymphocytic leukemia. The source material was PBMCs, sampled after 36 months of ibrutinib treatment. The CDR3 sequence is CASSHTVVAGEQYF. CDR3 sequence (DNA): TGTGCCAGCAGCCACACCGTAGTCGCGGGCGAGCAGTACTTC.